This T cell receptor beta chain is drawn from a study of blood T cells in healthy people across ages. There are many counts of this clonotype. The CDR3 totals 14 residues. After removal of 7 bases from V and 5 bases from J, the junction contained 11 bases not matched to a gene. Germline CDR1 is SQVTM and CDR2 is ANQGSEA. Alongside a J-beta primer mix, a sample-barcoded 5' primer served in a second PCR lasting about 7 to 12 cycles. Sequencing of every sample gave 3 million or more CDR3-containing paired-end reads. TCRdb re-analysed the 5' RACE reads in MiXCR, keeping a single row per CDR3 protein. The sample holds some 1.4 million distinct CDR3 sequences; 35% to 45% are singletons and the top ten take roughly 7.9%.

The receptor comes from a woman between 18 and 29 years old in good health. The sample taken for sequencing was blood. This chain connects TRBV29-1 to TRBJ2-5, with 9 bases identical to TRBD1. DNA of the CDR3: TGCAGCGGAACGTTCACAGGGGGCCCGGAGACCCAGTACTTC. It translates to CSGTFTGGPETQYF.